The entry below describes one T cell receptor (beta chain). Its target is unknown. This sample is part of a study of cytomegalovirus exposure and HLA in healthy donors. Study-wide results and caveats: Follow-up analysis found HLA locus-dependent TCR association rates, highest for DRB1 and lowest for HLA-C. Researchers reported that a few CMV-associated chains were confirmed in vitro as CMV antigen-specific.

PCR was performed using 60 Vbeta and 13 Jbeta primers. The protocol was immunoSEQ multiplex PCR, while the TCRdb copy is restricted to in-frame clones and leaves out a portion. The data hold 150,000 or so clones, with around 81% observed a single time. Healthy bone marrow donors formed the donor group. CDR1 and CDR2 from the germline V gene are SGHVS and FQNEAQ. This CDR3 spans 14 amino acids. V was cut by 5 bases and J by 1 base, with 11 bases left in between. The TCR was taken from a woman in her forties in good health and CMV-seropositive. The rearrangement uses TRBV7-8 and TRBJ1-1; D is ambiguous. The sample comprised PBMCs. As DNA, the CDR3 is TGTGCCAGCAGCCCTTTTGGGCAGAACACTGAAGCTTTCTTT. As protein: CASSPFGQNTEAFF.